This TCR beta chain originates from a study of identical twins. The trim removed 4 bases at V and 3 bases at J, leaving 8 bases unmatched. The CDR3 spans 15 residues. Looked up from germline, CDR1 is MDHEN and CDR2 is SYDVKM. Using its own MiXCR run on the 5' RACE reads, TCRdb lists one record per CDR3 protein. Of about 240,000 distinct CDR3 sequences listed, roughly a tenth are singletons. This clonotype was counted only a few times. The TCR sequence derives from a man aged 45-65 years in good health. Sequenced: memory T cells sorted from blood. The J gene is TRBJ2-5, the V gene TRBV28, with TRBD2 matching 7 bases. The CDR3 loop reads CASSSAGGGEETQYF. CDR3 DNA: TGTGCCAGCAGTTCGGCGGGCGGGGGAGAAGAGACCCAGTACTTC. Variable domain in full (rest from reference TRBV28 and TRBJ2-5): DVKVTQSSRYLVKRTGEKVFLECVQDMDHENMFWYRQDPGLGLRLIYFSYDVKMKEKGDIPEGYSVSREKKERFSLILESASTNQTSMYLCASSSAGGGEETQYFGPGTRLLVL.